The source of this T cell receptor beta chain is a study of T cell responses to AZD1222 COVID-19 vaccine. Study observations and caveats: After two AZD1222 doses, spike-specific TCR breadth and depth rose versus day 0. It was only after the peak T cell response that any repertoires were sampled.

This clone was seen just once. The antigen remains unidentified. Germline V gene data show CDR1 as MNHEY and CDR2 as SVGAGI. Losses at the gene ends were 5 bases for V and 2 bases for J; bases not matched to a gene: 5. This CDR3 is 15 amino acids long. The protocol was immunoSEQ multiplex PCR, while the TCRdb copy is restricted to in-frame clones and leaves out a portion. The repertoire has 150,000 to 200,000 clones, about nine tenths of them found once; the top ten carry approximately 1.2%. Second-dose intervals of approximately 4 or approximately 12 weeks were pooled. This chain connects TRBV6-5 to TRBJ2-1; TRBD1 agrees at 8 bases. Sample: peripheral blood, taken 28 days after the second AZD1222 dose. The receptor's source is an adult who received the AZD1222 COVID-19 vaccine. CDR3 sequence (DNA): TGTGCCAGCAGTACCGACAGGGGCCCCTACAATGAGCAGTTCTTC. This gives the protein CASSTDRGPYNEQFF.